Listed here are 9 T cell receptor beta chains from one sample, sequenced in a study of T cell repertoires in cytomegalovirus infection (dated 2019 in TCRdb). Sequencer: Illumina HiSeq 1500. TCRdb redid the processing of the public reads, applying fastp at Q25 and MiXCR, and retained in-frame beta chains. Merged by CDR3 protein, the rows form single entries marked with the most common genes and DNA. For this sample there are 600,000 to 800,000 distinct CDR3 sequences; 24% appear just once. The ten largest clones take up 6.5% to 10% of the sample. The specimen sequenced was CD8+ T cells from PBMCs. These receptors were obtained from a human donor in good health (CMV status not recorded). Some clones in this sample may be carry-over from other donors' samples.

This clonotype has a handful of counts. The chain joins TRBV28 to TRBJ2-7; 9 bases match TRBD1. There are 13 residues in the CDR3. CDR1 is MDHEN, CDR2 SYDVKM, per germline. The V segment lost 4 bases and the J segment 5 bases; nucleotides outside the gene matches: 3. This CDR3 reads CASSWDREDEQYV. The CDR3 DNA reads TGTGCCAGCAGTTGGGACAGGGAGGACGAGCAGTACGTC.

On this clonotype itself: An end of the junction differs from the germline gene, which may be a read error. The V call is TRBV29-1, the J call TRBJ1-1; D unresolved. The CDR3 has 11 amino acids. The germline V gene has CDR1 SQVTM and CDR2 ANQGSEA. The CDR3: CSLELGTEAFF. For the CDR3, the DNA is TGCAGCCTTGAATTAGGCACTGAAGCTTTCTTT.

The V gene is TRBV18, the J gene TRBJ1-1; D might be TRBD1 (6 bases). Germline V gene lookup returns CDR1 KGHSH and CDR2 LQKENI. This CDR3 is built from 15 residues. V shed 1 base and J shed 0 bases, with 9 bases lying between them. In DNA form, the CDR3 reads TGTGCCAGCTCACCACGCGAGGGGGTGAACACTGAAGCTTTCTTT. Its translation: CASSPREGVNTEAFF.

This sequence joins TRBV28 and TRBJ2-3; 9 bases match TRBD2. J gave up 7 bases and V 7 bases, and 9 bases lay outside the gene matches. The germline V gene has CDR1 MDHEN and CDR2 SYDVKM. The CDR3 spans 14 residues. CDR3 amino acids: CASKWAGGKNTQYF. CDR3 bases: TGTGCCAGCAAGTGGGCGGGGGGGAAAAATACGCAGTATTTT.

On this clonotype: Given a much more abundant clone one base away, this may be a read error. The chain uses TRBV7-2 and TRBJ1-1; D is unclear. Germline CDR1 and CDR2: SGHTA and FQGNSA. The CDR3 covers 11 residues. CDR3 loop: CATKTYTVAFF. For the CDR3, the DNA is TGTGCCACCAAGACCTACACTGTAGCTTTCTTT.

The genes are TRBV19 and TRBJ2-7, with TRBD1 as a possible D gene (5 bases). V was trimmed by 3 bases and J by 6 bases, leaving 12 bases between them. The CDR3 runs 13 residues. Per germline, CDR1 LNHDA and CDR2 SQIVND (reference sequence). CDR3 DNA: TGTGCCAGTAGTATCGGACAAAAGTCCGAGCAGTACTTC. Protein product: CASSIGQKSEQYF.

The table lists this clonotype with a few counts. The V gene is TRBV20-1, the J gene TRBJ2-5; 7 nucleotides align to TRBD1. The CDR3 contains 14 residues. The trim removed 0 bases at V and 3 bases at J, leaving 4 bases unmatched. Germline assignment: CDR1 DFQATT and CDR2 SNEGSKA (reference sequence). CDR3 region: CSARDPGTEETQYF. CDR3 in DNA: TGCAGTGCTAGAGATCCCGGGACAGAAGAGACCCAGTACTTC.

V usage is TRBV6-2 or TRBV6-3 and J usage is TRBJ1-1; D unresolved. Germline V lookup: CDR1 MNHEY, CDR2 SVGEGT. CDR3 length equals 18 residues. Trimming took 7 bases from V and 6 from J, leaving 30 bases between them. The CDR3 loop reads CASTSIGLGDYPDSEAFF. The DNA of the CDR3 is TGTGCCAGCACATCTATTGGACTTGGGGATTATCCCGACTCTGAAGCTTTCTTT.

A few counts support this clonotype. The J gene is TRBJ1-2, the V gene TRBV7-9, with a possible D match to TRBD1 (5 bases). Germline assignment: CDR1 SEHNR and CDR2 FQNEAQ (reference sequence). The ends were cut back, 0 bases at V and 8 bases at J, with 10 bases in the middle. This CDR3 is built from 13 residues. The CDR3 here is CASSLAVRDGYTF. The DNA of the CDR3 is TGTGCCAGCAGCTTAGCTGTAAGGGACGGCTACACCTTC.